The 2 T cell receptor beta chains below were found in one sample sequenced in a study of T cells in Graves' hyperthyroidism and ophthalmopathy. Amplified regions were TCR beta CDR3 sequences from RNA transcripts. A set of HTBI primers served as the primers for a first-round RT-PCR of the TCR CDR3. TCRdb ran MiXCR on the multiplex PCR reads and lists one entry per CDR3 protein. The sample contains roughly 560,000 distinct CDR3 sequences, 14% to 15% of which appear only once. Sequenced: blood. The receptors stem from a middle-aged woman with Graves' ophthalmopathy.

In this sample, this clonotype turned up once. The J gene is TRBJ2-5, the V gene TRBV12-3 or TRBV12-4, with 7 positions matching TRBD1. The CDR3 is 14 residues long. The trim removed 6 bases at V and 5 bases at J, leaving 9 bases unmatched. CDR3 bases: TGTGCCAGCAGCTTAAATGGACAGGAGGAGACCCAGTACTTC. Translated: CASSLNGQEETQYF.

At least ten counts were recorded for this clonotype. The chain combines TRBV28 with TRBJ1-5, with D unresolved. Germline CDR1 reads MDHEN; CDR2 reads SYDVKM. The V gene lost 11 bases and the J gene lost 2 bases, with 19 bases spanning the gap. The CDR3 runs 15 residues. CDR3 sequence: CAVKGRRIGNQPQHF. CDR3 in DNA: TGTGCCGTCAAGGGAAGACGTATCGGCAATCAGCCCCAGCATTTT. Full variable domain (rest looked up from reference TRBV28 and TRBJ1-5): DVKVTQSSRYLVKRTGEKVFLECVQDMDHENMFWYRQDPGLGLRLIYFSYDVKMKEKGDIPEGYSVSREKKERFSLILESASTNQTSMYLCAVKGRRIGNQPQHFGDGTRLSIL.